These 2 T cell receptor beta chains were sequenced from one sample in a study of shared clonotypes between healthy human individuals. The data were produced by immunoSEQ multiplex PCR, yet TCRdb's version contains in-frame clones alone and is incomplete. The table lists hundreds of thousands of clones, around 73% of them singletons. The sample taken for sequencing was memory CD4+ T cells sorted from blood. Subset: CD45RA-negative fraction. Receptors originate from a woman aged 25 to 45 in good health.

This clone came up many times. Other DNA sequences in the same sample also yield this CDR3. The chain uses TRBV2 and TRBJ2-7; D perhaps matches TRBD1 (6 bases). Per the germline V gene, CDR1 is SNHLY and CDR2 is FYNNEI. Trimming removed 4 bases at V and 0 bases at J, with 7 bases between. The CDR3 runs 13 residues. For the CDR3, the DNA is TGTGCCAGCAGTGGGGACAACTCCTACGAGCAGTACTTC. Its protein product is CASSGDNSYEQYF. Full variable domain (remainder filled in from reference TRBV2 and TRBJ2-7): EPEVTQTPSHQVTQMGQEVILRCVPISNHLYFYWYRQILGQKVEFLVSFYNNEISEKSEIFDDQFSVERPDGSNFTLKIRSTKLEDSAMYFCASSGDNSYEQYFGPGTRLTVT.

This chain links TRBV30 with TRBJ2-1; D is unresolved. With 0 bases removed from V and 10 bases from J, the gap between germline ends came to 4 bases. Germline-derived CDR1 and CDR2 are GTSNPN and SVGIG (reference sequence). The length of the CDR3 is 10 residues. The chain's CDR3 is CAWSVREQFF. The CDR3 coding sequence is TGTGCCTGGAGTGTACGAGAGCAGTTCTTC.